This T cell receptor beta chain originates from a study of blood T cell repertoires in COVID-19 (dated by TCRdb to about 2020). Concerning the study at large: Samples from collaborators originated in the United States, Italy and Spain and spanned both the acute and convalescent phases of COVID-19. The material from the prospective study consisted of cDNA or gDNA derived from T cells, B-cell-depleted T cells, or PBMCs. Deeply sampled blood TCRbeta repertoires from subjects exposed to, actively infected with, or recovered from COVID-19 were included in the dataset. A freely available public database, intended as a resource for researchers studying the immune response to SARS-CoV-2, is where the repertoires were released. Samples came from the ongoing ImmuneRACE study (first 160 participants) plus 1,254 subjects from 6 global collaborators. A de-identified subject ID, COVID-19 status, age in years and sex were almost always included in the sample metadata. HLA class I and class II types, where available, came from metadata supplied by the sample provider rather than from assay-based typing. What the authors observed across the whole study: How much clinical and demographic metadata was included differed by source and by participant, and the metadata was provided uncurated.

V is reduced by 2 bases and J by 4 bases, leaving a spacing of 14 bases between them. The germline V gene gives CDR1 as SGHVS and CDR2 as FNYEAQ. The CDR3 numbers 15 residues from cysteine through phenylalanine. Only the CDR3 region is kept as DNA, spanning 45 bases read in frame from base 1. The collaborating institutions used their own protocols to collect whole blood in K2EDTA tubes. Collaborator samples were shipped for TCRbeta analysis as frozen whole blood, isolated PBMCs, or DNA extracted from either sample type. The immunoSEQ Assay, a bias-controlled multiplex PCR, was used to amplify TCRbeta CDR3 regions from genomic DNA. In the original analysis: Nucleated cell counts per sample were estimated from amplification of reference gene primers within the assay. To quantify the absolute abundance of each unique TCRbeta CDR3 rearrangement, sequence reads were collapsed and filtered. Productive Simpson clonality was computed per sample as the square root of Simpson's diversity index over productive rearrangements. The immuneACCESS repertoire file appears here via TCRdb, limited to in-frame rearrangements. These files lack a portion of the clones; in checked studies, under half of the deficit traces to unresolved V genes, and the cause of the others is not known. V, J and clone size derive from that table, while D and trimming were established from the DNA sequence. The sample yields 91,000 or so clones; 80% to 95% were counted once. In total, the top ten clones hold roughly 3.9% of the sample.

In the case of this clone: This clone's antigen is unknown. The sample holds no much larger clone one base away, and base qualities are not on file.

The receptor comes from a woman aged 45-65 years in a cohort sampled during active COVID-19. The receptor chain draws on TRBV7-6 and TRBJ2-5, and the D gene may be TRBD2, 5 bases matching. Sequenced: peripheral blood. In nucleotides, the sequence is TGTGCCAGCAGCTTATTTTCCGGGGATCGAGAGACCCAGTACTTC. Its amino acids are CASSLFSGDRETQYF.